These 21 T cell receptor beta chains were sequenced from one sample in a study of shared clonotypes between healthy human individuals. Data came from immunoSEQ multiplex PCR; TCRdb stores just in-frame clones and leaves some out. Of 2 million to 3 million clones detected, approximately 93% appear once; the ten largest clones hold more than 0.35%. Sequenced material: naive CD4+ T cells from PBMCs. Subset given: CD45RA+ positively selected. Receptor source: a man younger than 30 in good health. Some clones in this sample may be carry-over from other donors' samples.

This chain connects TRBV4-1 to TRBJ2-2; no firm D call. Germline V gene sequence: CDR1 MGHRA, CDR2 YSYEKL. V was trimmed by 0 bases and J by 5 bases, leaving 7 bases between them. The CDR3 has 14 residues. The DNA of the CDR3 is TGCGCCAGCAGCCAAGATCAATGGACCGGGGAGCTGTTTTTT. This gives the protein CASSQDQWTGELFF.

J is TRBJ1-3 and V is TRBV29-1; D not resolved. Germline V gene sequence: CDR1 SQVTM, CDR2 ANQGSEA. Trimming removed 4 bases from V and 2 bases from J, with 12 bases in between. This CDR3 has 14 amino acids. The CDR3 coding sequence is TGCAGCGTTGGTTCTCAAGCCCCTGGAAACACCATATATTTT. This codes for CSVGSQAPGNTIYF.

V usage is TRBV10-1 and J usage is TRBJ2-2; 10 bases are shared with TRBD1. CDR1 is WNHNN and CDR2 is SYGVQD in the germline V gene (reference sequence). The CDR3 has 18 residues. After removal of 7 bases from V and 4 bases from J, the junction contained 15 bases not matched to a gene. The CDR3 DNA reads TGCGCCAGCACCCTGTCCCGGGACAGGGGTTGGGGCACCGGGGAGCTGTTTTTT. Translated, it gives CASTLSRDRGWGTGELFF.

As concerns this clone: The same CDR3 can be traced to other DNA sequences in this sample. The chain joins TRBV5-6 to TRBJ2-7; D perhaps matches TRBD2 (7 bases). This CDR3 contains 13 residues. Germline-derived CDR1 and CDR2 are SGHDT and YYEEEE. The V end lost 1 base, the J end lost 6 bases, and 11 bases lay between the germline ends. CDR3 sequence: CASSLRGRGEQYF. CDR3 nucleotide sequence: TGTGCCAGCAGCTTGAGGGGGAGGGGCGAGCAGTACTTC.

The chain combines TRBV5-1 with TRBJ1-3; 7 bases line up with TRBD1. After removal of 3 bases from V and 5 bases from J, the junction contained 5 bases not matched to a gene. Per germline, CDR1 SGHRS and CDR2 YFSETQ. CDR3 size: 14 residues. CDR3 coding DNA: TGCGCCAGCAGCTCCGGGACAGTCAGAAACACCATATATTTT. Translation: CASSSGTVRNTIYF.

V is TRBV4-2 and J is TRBJ1-2; TRBD1 matches at 8 bases. Looked up from germline, CDR1 is LGHNA and CDR2 is YNFKEQ. V lost 4 bases and J lost 4; bases outside the gene matches: 11. The CDR3 covers 16 residues. The CDR3 DNA reads as TGTGCCAGCAGCCGGCCAAGGCAGGGGGCCTTCTATGGCTACACCTTC. It codes for CASSRPRQGAFYGYTF.

The rearrangement links TRBV5-1 to TRBJ1-6, with 10 bases that match TRBD1. This CDR3 contains 14 residues. In germline, CDR1 is SGHRS, CDR2 YFSETQ. V gave up 2 bases and J gave up 8 bases; unmatched junction bases: 1. The CDR3 DNA sequence: TGCGCCAGCAGCTTCGACAGGGGGCATTCACCCCTCCACTTT. Protein: CASSFDRGHSPLHF.

To note about this clone: This sample also contains other DNA sequences that code for the same CDR3. V usage is TRBV28 and J usage is TRBJ2-7; TRBD1 aligns across 8 bases. V lost 2 bases and J lost 0; bases outside the gene matches: 3. Germline values: CDR1 MDHEN, CDR2 SYDVKM. This CDR3 has 15 amino acids. CDR3 residues: CASSLTGQGSYEQYF. Written as DNA, the CDR3 is TGTGCCAGCAGTTTAACAGGACAGGGCTCCTACGAGCAGTACTTC.

The chain has TRBV28 and TRBJ1-4; TRBD1 might be the D (6 bases). The germline V and J ends were trimmed by 4 bases and 5 bases, with 14 bases remaining between them. CDR3 length: 15 residues. Germline CDR1 reads MDHEN; CDR2 reads SYDVKM. The CDR3 nucleotides are TGTGCCAGCAGTTCACCACAGGGAAGGAATGAAAAACTGTTTTTT. It yields the protein CASSSPQGRNEKLFF.

This clone has just one count. V is TRBV7-9 and J is TRBJ2-7; D is unclear. This CDR3 is built from 14 residues. V lost 3 bases and J lost 5, with 14 bases in between. CDR1 and CDR2 (germline): SEHNR, FQNEAQ (reference sequence). The DNA for the CDR3 is TGTGCCAGCAGCTTTCCCCCCCTAAGCCACGAGCAGTACTTC. Amino acids: CASSFPPLSHEQYF.

Note on this clone: This sample includes further DNA sequences coding for the same CDR3. The chain has TRBV5-1 and TRBJ2-3, with TRBD2 matching 9 bases. Germline loops: CDR1 SGHRS, CDR2 YFSETQ. The J segment lost 6 bases and the V segment lost 5 bases, leaving 7 bases of the junction unmatched. This CDR3 has 14 amino acids. This CDR3 reads CASSSGTSLDTQYF. For the CDR3, the DNA is TGCGCCAGCAGTTCCGGGACTAGCTTGGATACGCAGTATTTT.

The rearrangement uses TRBV7-3 and TRBJ2-1; 8 nucleotides line up with TRBD2. This CDR3 is 16 amino acids long. Losses at the gene ends were 5 bases for V and 2 bases for J; bases not matched to a gene: 8. Germline CDR1 reads SGHTA; CDR2 reads FQGTGA. The CDR3 sequence: CASSAQGSGAYNEQFF. The CDR3 nucleotides read TGTGCCAGCAGCGCACAAGGTAGCGGGGCCTACAATGAGCAGTTCTTC.

The chain has TRBV11-2 and TRBJ1-2; no clear D gene. Deletions cut 1 base from V and 12 bases from J, with 18 bases between. Germline lookup yields CDR1 SGHAT and CDR2 FQNNGV. The CDR3 length is 14 residues. DNA for the CDR3: TGTGCCAGCAGCTTAGTGGGCCCGGCAGGCCGGAACACCTTC. It specifies CASSLVGPAGRNTF.

CDR3 region: CASSSQGGAGGETQYF. The CDR3 DNA reads as TGTGCCAGCAGCTCACAAGGAGGGGCCGGGGGTGAGACCCAGTACTTC. This rearrangement joins TRBV7-6 to TRBJ2-5, with D perhaps TRBD2 (6 bases). V lost 4 bases and J 5 bases, leaving 20 bases between the germline ends. The CDR3 totals 16 residues. Germline-derived CDR1 and CDR2 are SGHVS and FNYEAQ.

In regard to this clone: The same CDR3 also results from other DNA sequences found in this sample. V and J are TRBV6-5 and TRBJ1-5; no clear D gene. CDR1 is MNHEY, CDR2 SVGAGI, per germline. Trimming shortened V by 4 bases and J by 4 bases, and 8 bases separated the two germline ends. The CDR3 runs 13 residues. CDR3 DNA sequence: TGTGCCAGCAGTTCGAGCCATAATCAGCCCCAGCATTTT. This gives the protein CASSSSHNQPQHF.

Concerning this clone itself: The sample holds other DNA sequences that translate to the same CDR3. The chain recombines TRBV9 with TRBJ2-1; D is ambiguous. There are 15 residues in the CDR3. CDR1 and CDR2 (germline): SGDLS, YYNGEE. The V gene lost 2 bases and the J gene lost 1 base, with 10 bases spanning the gap. The CDR3 coding sequence is TGTGCCAGCAGCGTTGGGCTTGGGTCCTACAATGAGCAGTTCTTC. Translated: CASSVGLGSYNEQFF. Supplemented by reference TRBV9 and TRBJ2-1, the full variable domain reads DSGVTQTPKHLITATGQRVTLRCSPRSGDLSVYWYQQSLDQGLQFLIQYYNGEERAKGNILERFSAQQFPDLHSELNLSSLELGDSALYFCASSVGLGSYNEQFFGPGTRLTVL.

The chain couples TRBV13 to TRBJ1-3, with TRBD1 identical over 9 bases. Germline V gene sequence: CDR1 PRHDT, CDR2 FYEKMQ (reference sequence). The junction had 9 bases not matched to a gene; V was cut back by 5 bases and J by 1 base. The CDR3 covers 17 residues. Written as DNA, the CDR3 is TGTGCCAGCAGCGGTCCCGGGACAGGGATATCTGGAAACACCATATATTTT. The encoded protein is CASSGPGTGISGNTIYF.

The rearrangement joins TRBV29-1 to TRBJ2-2; D gene uncertain. V lost 4 bases, J lost 0 bases, and 6 bases lay in between. Germline lookup yields CDR1 SQVTM and CDR2 ANQGSEA. The CDR3 extends over 13 amino acids. CDR3 loop: CSVAAANTGELFF. CDR3 nucleotide sequence: TGCAGCGTTGCGGCAGCGAACACCGGGGAGCTGTTTTTT.

The chain employs TRBV15 and TRBJ1-2; 7 nucleotides agree with TRBD1. This CDR3 has 16 amino acids. Germline V gene sequence: CDR1 LNHNV, CDR2 YYDKDF (reference sequence). V lost 1 base and J lost 0; bases outside the gene matches: 5. CDR3 nucleotides: TGTGCCACCAGCAGAGTTTTGACAGGGACTAACTATGGCTACACCTTC. The encoded protein is CATSRVLTGTNYGYTF.

This clone has a single count. The V call is TRBV11-3, the J call TRBJ2-7, with no clear D. The ends were cut back, 1 base at V and 8 bases at J, with 9 bases in the middle. There are 12 residues in the CDR3. Per the germline V gene, CDR1 is SGHNT and CDR2 is YENEEA. Here the CDR3 DNA reads TGTGCCAGCAGCTTAGCGCTGGGGAAGCAGTACTTC. This encodes CASSLALGKQYF.

The chain joins TRBV6-5 to TRBJ1-1, with TRBD1 matching 7 bases. The V gene's germline CDR1 is MNHEY and CDR2 SVGAGI. With V trimmed by 4 bases and J by 4 bases, 12 bases remained unmatched. The CDR3 runs to 16 residues. CDR3 bases: TGTGCCAGCAGTTTTCGCACGTGGGCAGGGGGCACTGAAGCTTTCTTT. Protein sequence: CASSFRTWAGGTEAFF.